Listed here are 31 T cell receptor beta chains from one sample, sequenced in a study of blood T cells in healthy people across ages. For the second PCR, which ran for 7 to 11 cycles, a sample-barcoded 5' primer and a J-beta primer mix were used. TCRdb passed the 5' RACE reads through MiXCR, listing each CDR3 protein once. Of roughly 860,000 distinct CDR3 sequences listed, about 62% are singletons. The material sequenced was blood. These receptors were taken from a young man in good health.

V gene TRBV7-9 combines with J gene TRBJ2-4, with TRBD2 as a possible D gene (5 bases). The J call is doubtful: the DNA matches TRBJ2-5 better. CDR1 and CDR2 (germline): SEHNR, FQNEAQ (reference sequence). The CDR3 spans 12 residues. CDR3 bases: TGTGCCAGCAGCGTCGGGGATGGGACCCAGTACTTC. It specifies CASSVGDGTQYF.

This clonotype was recorded once. CDR3 in amino acids: CSALLQGAYGYTF. The CDR3 DNA reads TGCAGCGCTCTTCTACAGGGGGCCTATGGCTACACCTTC. J is TRBJ1-2 and V is TRBV29-1, with 9 nucleotides matching TRBD1. This CDR3 spans 13 amino acids. The junction had 7 bases not matched to a gene; V was cut back by 7 bases and J by 4 bases. The germline gives CDR1 SQVTM, CDR2 ANQGSEA.

This clonotype was seen only a few times. The chain links TRBV9 to TRBJ2-1; 12 nucleotides line up with TRBD2. Trimming removed 4 bases from V and 9 bases from J; junction bases left unmatched: 2. This CDR3 comprises 13 residues. The germline gives CDR1 SGDLS, CDR2 YYNGEE. CDR3 sequence: CASSPSGGGEQFF. The CDR3 DNA sequence: TGTGCCAGCAGCCCTAGCGGGGGGGGTGAGCAGTTCTTC.

There are many counts of this clonotype. This chain connects TRBV29-1 to TRBJ2-5; 8 bases are shared with TRBD1. CDR3 length equals 13 residues. Germline CDR1 reads SQVTM; CDR2 reads ANQGSEA. V was clipped by 3 bases and J by 3 bases; unmatched bases: 3. This CDR3 reads CSVDGQGEETQYF. The CDR3 coding sequence is TGCAGCGTTGACGGACAGGGAGAAGAGACCCAGTACTTC.

The table lists this clonotype with a count of one. The rearrangement joins TRBV28 to TRBJ2-3, with 9 bases fitting TRBD2. CDR3 length: 16 residues. V lost 3 bases to trimming and J lost 3 bases; unmatched junction nucleotides: 7. Germline V gives CDR1 MDHEN, CDR2 SYDVKM. The CDR3: CASSFYGGGATDTQYF. The CDR3 DNA reads TGTGCCAGCAGTTTCTATGGCGGGGGGGCGACAGATACGCAGTATTTT. Together with reference TRBV28 and TRBJ2-3, the CDR3 gives the full variable domain: DVKVTQSSRYLVKRTGEKVFLECVQDMDHENMFWYRQDPGLGLRLIYFSYDVKMKEKGDIPEGYSVSREKKERFSLILESASTNQTSMYLCASSFYGGGATDTQYFGPGTRLTVL.

V is TRBV16 and J is TRBJ2-1; 9 bases are a match to TRBD1. With V trimmed by 2 bases and J by 5 bases, 10 bases remained unmatched. In germline, CDR1 is KGHSY, CDR2 FQNENV. The CDR3 extends over 17 amino acids. The CDR3 DNA reads as TGTGCCAGCAGCCAAAACCCACAGGGGGCCTTCGACAATGAGCAGTTCTTC. This gives the protein CASSQNPQGAFDNEQFF.

This chain uses TRBV5-1 with TRBJ2-7; 7 nucleotides agree with TRBD2. The trim removed 4 bases at V and 5 bases at J, leaving 9 bases unmatched. The CDR3 length is 14 residues. Looked up from germline, CDR1 is SGHRS and CDR2 is YFSETQ. The CDR3 DNA sequence: TGCGCCAGCAGCGTGGACTACCGGGGGGACGAGCAGTACTTC. Translation: CASSVDYRGDEQYF.

The chain has TRBV14 and TRBJ2-3, with 7 bases identical to TRBD1. J gave up 0 bases and V 4 bases, and 7 bases lay outside the gene matches. Germline CDR1 and CDR2: SGHDN and FVKESK. The CDR3 is 16 amino acids. The CDR3 protein is CASSLMTGSSTDTQYF. In nucleotides, the CDR3 is TGTGCCAGCAGCCTTATGACAGGGTCTAGCACAGATACGCAGTATTTT.

The gene calls are TRBV7-8 and TRBJ1-1; 8 nucleotides agree with TRBD1. Germline CDR1 SGHVS, CDR2 FQNEAQ. The V and J ends lost 7 bases and 6 bases, in that order; junction bases with no gene match: 7. The CDR3 is 13 amino acids. CDR3 sequence (DNA): TGTGCCAGCAACGACAGGGGTTATTCTGAAGCTTTCTTT. Its translation is CASNDRGYSEAFF.

CDR3 loop: CASSSTGHSYERYF. Written as DNA, the CDR3 is TGTGCCAGCAGTTCAACAGGGCACTCCTACGAGCGGTACTTC. The chain is built from TRBV27 and TRBJ2-5; D is perhaps TRBD1 (6 bases). The ends were cut back, 4 bases at V and 13 bases at J, with 22 bases in the middle. The CDR3 runs 14 residues. Germline lookup yields CDR1 MNHEY and CDR2 SMNVEV (reference sequence).

This chain connects TRBV20-1 to TRBJ2-1; no firm D call. The CDR3 runs to 13 residues. Germline CDR1 and CDR2: DFQATT and SNEGSKA (reference sequence). V gave up 2 bases and J gave up 4 bases, with 9 bases separating them. DNA for the CDR3: TGCAGTGCTAGATCTAGACTTTACAATGAGCAGTTCTTC. Residues: CSARSRLYNEQFF.

This clonotype showed up just once. The V call is TRBV11-2, the J call TRBJ2-5; D is uncertain. Gene TRBJ2-7 matches the end of the DNA better, so the J call may be wrong. This CDR3 region has 15 residues. Germline V CDR1 and CDR2: SGHAT, FQNNGV. This chain's CDR3 is CASTKLGPRDYEQYF. CDR3 DNA: TGTGCCAGCACCAAGCTAGGACCTAGGGACTACGAGCAGTACTTC.

This clonotype was recorded once. The J gene is TRBJ2-3, the V gene TRBV24-1; D is possibly TRBD1 or TRBD2 (5 bases each). Germline-derived CDR1 and CDR2 are KGHDR and SFDVKD. This CDR3 region has 16 residues. V shed 2 bases and J shed 2 bases, with 13 bases lying between them. CDR3 in DNA: TGTGCCACCAGTGATTCACCAGGGAGTCTCACAGATACGCAGTATTTT. Protein: CATSDSPGSLTDTQYF.

In this sample, this clonotype turned up a few times. This chain connects TRBV4-3 to TRBJ2-5; D possibly corresponds to TRBD2 (5 bases). CDR1 LGHNA and CDR2 YSLEER come from the germline V gene. The CDR3 length is 15 residues. V dropped 2 bases and J dropped 2 bases, with 12 bases sitting between them. The CDR3 loop is CASSQMTGNQETQYF. The CDR3 region has the DNA TGCGCCAGCAGCCAAATGACCGGGAATCAAGAGACCCAGTACTTC.

There are a few counts of this clonotype. V is TRBV7-2 and J is TRBJ2-2, with TRBD2 identical over 14 bases. The germline V gene has CDR1 SGHTA and CDR2 FQGNSA. V trimming: 5 bases; J trimming: 3 bases; junction bases outside the gene matches: 2. The CDR3 has 16 amino acids. CDR3: CASSPTSGGDTGELFF. CDR3 in DNA: TGTGCCAGCAGCCCGACTAGCGGGGGGGACACCGGGGAGCTGTTTTTT.

In its sample, this clonotype was seen a few times. The V and J genes are TRBV20-1 and TRBJ1-2, with 8 bases identical to TRBD1. From germline, CDR1 is DFQATT and CDR2 SNEGSKA (reference sequence). V trimming: 0 bases; J trimming: 6 bases; junction bases outside the gene matches: 6. CDR3 length: 14 amino acids. The CDR3 sequence is CSARDLVTGDGYTF. The DNA of the CDR3 is TGCAGTGCTAGAGATCTGGTGACAGGGGATGGCTACACCTTC.

This chain connects TRBV9 to TRBJ2-5; 11 bases align to TRBD2. V dropped 4 bases and J dropped 3; count of bases not matched to a gene: 8. CDR1 is SGDLS and CDR2 is YYNGEE in the germline V gene. The CDR3 runs 16 residues. The CDR3 DNA reads TGTGCCAGCAGCTCCCGGGGTAGCGGGGGGGAAGAGACCCAGTACTTC. Encoded protein: CASSSRGSGGEETQYF.

The chain couples TRBV7-9 to TRBJ1-2; 7 bases line up with TRBD1. V shed 6 bases, J shed 4 bases, and the junction held 8 bases outside the gene matches. The germline gives CDR1 SEHNR, CDR2 FQNEAQ (reference sequence). CDR3 length: 14 residues. The CDR3: CASSQVRDSYGYTF. CDR3 nucleotides: TGTGCCAGCAGTCAGGTCCGGGACAGCTATGGCTACACCTTC.

V and J are TRBV7-3 and TRBJ2-7, with D maybe TRBD2 (5 bases). V shed 1 base and J shed 0 bases, with 10 bases lying between them. The CDR3 consists of 15 residues. Per the germline V gene, CDR1 is SGHTA and CDR2 is FQGTGA. The CDR3 sequence is CASSLNSGYSYEQYF. The CDR3 nucleotides are TGTGCCAGCAGCTTAAATTCGGGGTACTCCTACGAGCAGTACTTC.

This clonotype was found many times. The chain employs TRBV4-3 and TRBJ1-2; D is unresolved. The CDR3 is made up of 15 amino acids. CDR1 and CDR2 (germline): LGHNA, YSLEER. With 0 bases removed from V and 8 bases from J, the gap between germline ends came to 16 bases. CDR3 in amino acids: CASSQDSFRIEGYTF. The CDR3 DNA sequence: TGCGCCAGCAGCCAAGATAGCTTCAGGATCGAAGGCTACACCTTC.

This chain joins TRBV6-2 or TRBV6-3 and TRBJ1-5; no reliable D call. The germline CDR1 and CDR2 sequences are MNHEY and SVGEGT. There are 15 residues in the CDR3. The V gene lost 2 bases and the J gene lost 7 bases, with 15 bases spanning the gap. The CDR3, as DNA: TGTGCCAGCAGTTACCTTGGCGGGGATTTACAGCCCCAGCATTTT. Translating it yields CASSYLGGDLQPQHF.

V is TRBV29-1 and J is TRBJ1-1; D unclear. Trimming took 8 bases from V and 7 from J, leaving 17 bases between them. This CDR3 region has 12 residues. Germline CDR1 SQVTM, CDR2 ANQGSEA. DNA of the CDR3: TGCAGCTTGAAAAGAGGACCTCGTGAAGCTTTCTTT. Encoded protein: CSLKRGPREAFF.

The chain combines TRBV6-1 with TRBJ1-4; D gene unclear. The germline V gene encodes CDR1 MNHNS and CDR2 SASEGT. CDR3 length equals 10 residues. Trimming removed 7 bases at V and 6 bases at J, with 3 bases between. DNA for the CDR3: TGTGCCAGCAAATATGAAAAACTGTTTTTT. Amino acids: CASKYEKLFF.

V and J are TRBV7-2 and TRBJ2-1, with D possibly being TRBD1 or TRBD2 (5 bases each). This CDR3 has 13 residues. The germline V gene encodes CDR1 SGHTA and CDR2 FQGNSA. Trimming took off 8 bases at V and 6 bases at J, with 14 bases between the two ends. The CDR3 DNA sequence: TGTGCCAGCGGAGAGGGCAGGGCCAATGAGCAGTTCTTC. It yields the protein CASGEGRANEQFF.

The genes are TRBV14 and TRBJ2-4, with 8 bases that match TRBD1. The end of the DNA fits TRBJ2-7 better, so the J call may be wrong. The CDR3 length is 15 residues. Per the germline V gene, CDR1 is SGHDN and CDR2 is FVKESK. In DNA form, the CDR3 reads TGTGCCAGCAGCCGGAAGACAGGGGACCCCTACGAGCAGTACTTC. Translating it yields CASSRKTGDPYEQYF.

This chain uses TRBV29-1 with TRBJ2-2; 8 bases map to TRBD1. Per germline, CDR1 SQVTM and CDR2 ANQGSEA. The CDR3 has 14 residues. Losses at the gene ends were 3 bases for V and 7 bases for J; bases not matched to a gene: 7. The CDR3 region has the DNA TGCAGCGTTGAGGCAGGGGGCTTGGTCGGGGAGCTGTTTTTT. Its protein product is CSVEAGGLVGELFF.

This clonotype was seen a few times. The chain is built from TRBV4-2 and TRBJ2-4, with TRBD2 matching over 10 bases. Germline values: CDR1 LGHNA, CDR2 YNFKEQ. Trimming at V came to 0 bases and at J to 13 bases, leaving 12 bases not matched to a gene. This CDR3 comprises 16 residues. The CDR3: CASSQESQAGGREQYF. CDR3 nucleotide sequence: TGTGCCAGCAGCCAAGAGAGTCAAGCGGGGGGGCGAGAGCAGTACTTC.

The chain joins TRBV12-3 or TRBV12-4 to TRBJ2-3; 8 bases agree with TRBD2. The CDR3 length is 14 residues. The V segment lost 10 bases and the J segment 3 bases; nucleotides outside the gene matches: 9. In nucleotides, the CDR3 is TGTGCCACCGTTTACGGGGGGGCAACAGATACGCAGTATTTT. Translating it yields CATVYGGATDTQYF.

The chain recombines TRBV9 with TRBJ2-1; the D gene could be TRBD1 or TRBD2 (5 bases each). CDR1 and CDR2 (germline): SGDLS, YYNGEE. The CDR3 runs to 16 residues. V lost 2 bases and J lost 0, with 12 bases in between. The CDR3 nucleotides are TGTGCCAGCAGCGTGGGGCTCCGGGGCTCCTACAATGAGCAGTTCTTC. Protein product: CASSVGLRGSYNEQFF.

The chain carries TRBV6-1 and TRBJ1-5; TRBD1 is a possible D gene (6 bases). From germline, CDR1 is MNHNS and CDR2 SASEGT. V was cut by 2 bases and J by 6 bases, with 14 bases left in between. CDR3 length: 15 residues. As DNA, the CDR3 is TGTGCCAGCAGTGAATTGACAGGAGGAGCTCAGCCCCAGCATTTT. It is translated as CASSELTGGAQPQHF.

This sequence joins TRBV7-9 and TRBJ2-3; 7 bases match TRBD2. The CDR3 runs 17 residues. Germline assignment: CDR1 SEHNR and CDR2 FQNEAQ (reference sequence). With V trimmed by 4 bases and J by 4 bases, 14 bases remained unmatched. The CDR3 sequence is CASSSKGAGSIADTQYF. The CDR3 DNA reads as TGTGCCAGCAGCTCCAAGGGAGCGGGGTCCATCGCAGATACGCAGTATTTT.